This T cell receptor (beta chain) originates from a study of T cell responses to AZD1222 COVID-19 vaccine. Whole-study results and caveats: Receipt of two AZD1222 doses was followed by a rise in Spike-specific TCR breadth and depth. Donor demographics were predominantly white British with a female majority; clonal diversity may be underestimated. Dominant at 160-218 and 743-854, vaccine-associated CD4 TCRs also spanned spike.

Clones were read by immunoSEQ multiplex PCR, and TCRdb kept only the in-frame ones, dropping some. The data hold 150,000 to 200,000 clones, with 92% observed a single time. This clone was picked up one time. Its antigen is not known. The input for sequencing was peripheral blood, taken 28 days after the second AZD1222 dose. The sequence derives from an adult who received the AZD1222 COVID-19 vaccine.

The CDR3 DNA sequence: TGCGCCAGCAGCTTGGCCGTGGGGGTTAGCTACGAGCAGTACTTC. Its protein product is CASSLAVGVSYEQYF. V usage is TRBV5-1 and J usage is TRBJ2-7; TRBD1 or TRBD2 may be the D gene (5 bases each). The ends were cut back, 0 bases at V and 3 bases at J, with 13 bases in the middle. The CDR3 length is 15 residues. CDR1 and CDR2 from the germline V gene are SGHRS and YFSETQ. Drawing the rest from reference TRBV5-1 and TRBJ2-7, the complete variable domain is KAGVTQTPRYLIKTRGQQVTLSCSPISGHRSVSWYQQTPGQGLQFLFEYFSETQRNKGNFPGRFSGRQFSNSRSEMNVSTLELGDSALYLCASSLAVGVSYEQYFGPGTRLTVT.